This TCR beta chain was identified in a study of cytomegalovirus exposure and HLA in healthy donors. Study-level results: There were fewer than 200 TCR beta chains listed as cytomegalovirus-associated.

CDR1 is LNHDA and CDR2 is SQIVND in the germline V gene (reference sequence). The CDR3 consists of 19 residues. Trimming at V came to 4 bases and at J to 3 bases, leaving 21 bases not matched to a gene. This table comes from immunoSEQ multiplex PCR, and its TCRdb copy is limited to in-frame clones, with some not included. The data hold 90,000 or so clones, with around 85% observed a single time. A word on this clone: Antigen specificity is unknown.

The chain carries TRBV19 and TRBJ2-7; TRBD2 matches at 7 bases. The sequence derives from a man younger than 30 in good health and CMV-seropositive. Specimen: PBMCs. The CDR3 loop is CASSTGRGSGRAGVYEQYF. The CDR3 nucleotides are TGTGCCAGTAGTACCGGACGCGGGAGTGGAAGGGCCGGGGTCTACGAGCAGTACTTC.